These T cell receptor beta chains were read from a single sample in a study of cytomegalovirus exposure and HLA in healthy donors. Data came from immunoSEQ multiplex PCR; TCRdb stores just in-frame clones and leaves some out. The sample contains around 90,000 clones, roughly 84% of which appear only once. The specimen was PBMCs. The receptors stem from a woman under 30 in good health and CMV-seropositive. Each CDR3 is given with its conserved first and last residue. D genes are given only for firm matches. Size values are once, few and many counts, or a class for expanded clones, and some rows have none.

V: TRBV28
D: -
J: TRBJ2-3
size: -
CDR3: CASRPYFRTGSTDTQYF
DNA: TGTGCCAGCAGACCCTACTTCCGGACGGGGAGCACAGATACGCAGTATTTT

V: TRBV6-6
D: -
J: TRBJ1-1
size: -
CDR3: CASSYQNTEAFF
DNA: TGTGCCAGCAGTTACCAGAACACTGAAGCTTTCTTT

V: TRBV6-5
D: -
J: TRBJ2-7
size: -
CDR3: CASSYGGGLSYEQYF
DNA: TGTGCCAGCAGTTACGGAGGGGGCCTCTCCTACGAGCAGTACTTC

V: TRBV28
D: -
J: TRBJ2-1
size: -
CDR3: CASNKYNEQFF
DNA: TGTGCTTCCAACAAGTACAATGAGCAGTTCTTC

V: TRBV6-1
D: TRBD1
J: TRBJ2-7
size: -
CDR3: CASSVHRGYEQYF
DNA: TGTGCCAGCAGTGTCCACAGGGGTTACGAGCAGTACTTC

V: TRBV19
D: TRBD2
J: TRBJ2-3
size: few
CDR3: CASSIDRAGGRDTQYF
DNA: TGTGCCAGTAGTATAGATCGAGCGGGGGGGCGAGATACGCAGTATTTT

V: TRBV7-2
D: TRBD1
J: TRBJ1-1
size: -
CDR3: CASSFDRGNTEAFF
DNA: TGTGCCAGCAGCTTTGACAGGGGTAACACTGAAGCTTTCTTT

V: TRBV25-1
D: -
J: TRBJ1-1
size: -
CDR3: CASSEFTPGGMNTEAFF
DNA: TGTGCCAGCAGTGAATTCACTCCCGGAGGGATGAACACTGAAGCTTTCTTT

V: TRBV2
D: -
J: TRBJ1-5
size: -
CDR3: CASSGQANQPQHF
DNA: TGTGCCAGCAGTGGGCAGGCGAATCAGCCCCAGCATTTT

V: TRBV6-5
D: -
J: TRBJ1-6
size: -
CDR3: CASRTERDSPLHF
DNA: TGTGCCAGCAGGACGGAGAGGGATTCACCCCTCCACTTT

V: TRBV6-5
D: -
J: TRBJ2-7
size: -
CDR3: CASSYSLRQATYEQYF
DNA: TGTGCCAGCAGTTACTCTTTAAGACAGGCTACCTACGAGCAGTACTTC

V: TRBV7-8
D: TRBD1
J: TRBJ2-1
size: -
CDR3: CASSNDVPGQGAGEQFF
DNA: TGTGCCAGCAGCAACGACGTGCCGGGACAGGGGGCTGGTGAGCAGTTCTTC

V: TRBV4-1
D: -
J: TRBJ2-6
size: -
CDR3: CASSQGFEGSGANVLTF
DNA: TGCGCCAGCAGCCAAGGATTCGAGGGTTCTGGGGCCAACGTCCTGACTTTC

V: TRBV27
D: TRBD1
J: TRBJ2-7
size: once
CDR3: CASSRQGPYEQYF
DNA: TGTGCCAGCAGTCGACAGGGACCCTACGAGCAGTACTTC

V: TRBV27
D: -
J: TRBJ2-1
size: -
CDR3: CASSLMGVHNEQFF
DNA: TGTGCCAGCAGTTTAATGGGCGTGCACAATGAGCAGTTCTTC

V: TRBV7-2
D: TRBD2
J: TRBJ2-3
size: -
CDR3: CASSPHLAGVHTQYF
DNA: TGTGCCAGCAGCCCACATCTAGCGGGGGTTCATACGCAGTATTTT

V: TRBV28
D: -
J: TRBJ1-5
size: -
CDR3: CASSLVSGENSNQPQHF
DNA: TGTGCCAGCAGTTTAGTGTCGGGGGAAAATAGCAATCAGCCCCAGCATTTT

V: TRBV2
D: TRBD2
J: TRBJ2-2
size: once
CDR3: CASSGPIGLAGGFNTGELFF
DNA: TGTGCCAGCAGTGGACCTATAGGACTAGCGGGGGGATTCAACACCGGGGAGCTGTTTTTT

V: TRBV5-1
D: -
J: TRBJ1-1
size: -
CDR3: CASIHGQGKMNTEAFF
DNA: TGCGCCAGCATCCATGGGCAGGGGAAAATGAACACTGAAGCTTTCTTT

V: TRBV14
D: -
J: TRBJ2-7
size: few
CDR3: CASSQGGSYEQYF
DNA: TGTGCCAGCAGCCAAGGTGGCAGCTACGAGCAGTACTTC